The 7 T cell receptor beta chains listed next were all sequenced from one sample in a study of shared clonotypes between healthy human individuals. The naive CD8 population came from CD45RO-negative cells selected for CCR7, without terminally differentiated effector memory CD45RA+ cells. Sequenced by immunoSEQ multiplex PCR; TCRdb stores in-frame clones only, minus some. Seen here are about 590,000 clones, just under 97% observed once, and the top ten hold 0.11%. Sequenced: naive CD8+ T cells sorted from blood. The source of these receptors is a woman aged 25 to 39 in good health.

The chain is built from TRBV4-1 and TRBJ2-7, with D perhaps TRBD2 (6 bases). Germline loops: CDR1 MGHRA, CDR2 YSYEKL. The germline V and J ends were trimmed by 3 bases and 6 bases, with 15 bases remaining between them. CDR3 length: 14 amino acids. This chain's CDR3 is CASSQAGRGLEQYF. CDR3 coding DNA: TGCGCCAGCAGCCAGGCGGGACGAGGTCTCGAGCAGTACTTC.

This chain joins TRBV19 and TRBJ1-5; no reliable D call. In germline, CDR1 is LNHDA, CDR2 SQIVND (reference sequence). The length of the CDR3 is 13 residues. V was shortened by 6 bases and J by 10 bases, with 16 bases between the two germline ends. The CDR3 sequence is CASRLRSRSPQHF. In DNA form, the CDR3 reads TGTGCCAGTAGACTACGCAGCCGTTCTCCCCAGCATTTT.

J is TRBJ2-2 and V is TRBV13; the D gene is possibly TRBD2 (6 bases). The V gene lost 4 bases and the J gene lost 2 bases, with 14 bases spanning the gap. Germline CDR1 and CDR2: PRHDT and FYEKMQ (reference sequence). CDR3 length equals 16 residues. For the CDR3, the DNA is TGTGCCAGCAGCTCGCTAGCGAGCCCTAACACCGGGGAGCTGTTTTTT. Translation gives CASSSLASPNTGELFF.

The gene calls are TRBV28 and TRBJ1-1; D is unclear. Germline V gene data show CDR1 as MDHEN and CDR2 as SYDVKM. Trimming removed 8 bases at V and 2 bases at J, with 12 bases between. This CDR3 has 13 residues. CDR3 sequence reads: CASVPGENTEAFF. CDR3 DNA sequence: TGTGCCAGCGTGCCAGGCGAAAACACTGAAGCTTTCTTT.

The chain has TRBV28 and TRBJ1-2; 9 bases map to TRBD1. V trimming: 6 bases; J trimming: 5 bases; junction bases outside the gene matches: 4. This CDR3 region has 13 residues. CDR1 and CDR2 (germline): MDHEN, SYDVKM. The CDR3 region has the DNA TGTGCCAGCAGAGGACAGGGGTCGTATGGCTACACCTTC. This codes for CASRGQGSYGYTF.

This sequence joins TRBV18 and TRBJ2-5; weak D call: TRBD2 (5 bases). Germline assignment: CDR1 KGHSH and CDR2 LQKENI. The CDR3 is 14 amino acids. V lost 0 bases to trimming and J lost 2 bases, with 7 bases between them. The CDR3 DNA reads TGTGCCAGCTCACCACCGACGGGGCAAGAGACCCAGTACTTC. This sequence encodes CASSPPTGQETQYF.

V is TRBV7-9 and J is TRBJ2-3, with 7 bases identical to TRBD1. Germline CDR1 and CDR2: SEHNR and FQNEAQ (reference sequence). The CDR3 runs to 16 residues. V lost 3 bases to trimming and J lost 0 bases; unmatched junction nucleotides: 6. CDR3 sequence: CASSFPGQSSTDTQYF. The CDR3 bases are TGTGCCAGCAGCTTCCCGGGACAGTCTAGCACAGATACGCAGTATTTT.